The sequence of this T cell receptor (beta chain) was determined in a study of blood T cells in healthy people across ages. Study-wide results and limits: The authors considered diversity estimates from one million T cells to be underestimates.

Primed by a sample-barcoded 5' primer and a J-beta primer mix, a second PCR proceeded for roughly 7 to 11 cycles. TCRdb independently ran MiXCR on the 5' RACE reads; one entry per CDR3 protein. The sample holds roughly 1,700,000 distinct CDR3 sequences, 28% seen once. Donors each provided around 10 milliliters of peripheral blood. In each sample, at least 7 million PBMCs were isolated. Trimming left V 6 bases short and J 0 bases short, with 12 bases between. Germline CDR1 is MNHEY and CDR2 is SVGEGT. CDR3 length equals 14 residues. This clonotype was recorded many times. The antigen is undetermined. This TCR was sampled from a woman younger than 45 in good health. The V call is TRBV6-2 or TRBV6-3, the J call TRBJ2-7; D unclear. Sequencing was performed on blood. CDR3 sequence (DNA): TGTGCCAGCAGGGATAGCCTGAGCTCCTACGAGCAGTACTTC. Its protein is CASRDSLSSYEQYF.